This is a list of T cell receptor beta chains from one sample in a study of blood T cell repertoires in COVID-19. The method was immunoSEQ multiplex PCR; TCRdb's version includes in-frame clones alone and lacks a portion of them. Here the sample spans under 140,000 clones, 82% being singletons. The sample consisted of peripheral blood. These receptors were collected from a woman aged 55-75 years with acute or convalescent COVID-19. Each CDR3 is given with its conserved first and last residue. A D gene is named only where the DNA matches it firmly. Size values are once, few and many counts, or a class for expanded clones, and some rows have none.

>-|-|TRBJ2-3|TRBV7-3
TGTGCCAGCAGCGATAATGGAGTGGCCGCAGATACGCAGTATTTT
CASSDNGVAADTQYF
>-|-|TRBJ2-3|TRBV9
TGTGCCAGCAGCTCCCGGAGGGATACGCAGTATTTT
CASSSRRDTQYF
>-|-|TRBJ2-5|TRBV6-1
TGTGCCAGCAGTGAACCGGCGGCAGAGACCCAGTACTTC
CASSEPAAETQYF
>TRBD1|-|TRBJ1-2|TRBV19
TGTGCCAGTAGCCGATACCGACAGGGACTTCATGGCTACACCTTC
CASSRYRQGLHGYTF
>-|-|TRBJ2-3|TRBV30
TGTGCCTGGACCACACGGGGGGCGGATACGCAGTATTTT
CAWTTRGADTQYF
>-|-|TRBJ2-3|TRBV20-1
TGCAGTTCCGAACAGGGACGGACGCAGTATTTT
CSSEQGRTQYF
>-|-|TRBJ2-3|TRBV3-1/TRBV3-2
TGTGCCACCGCCGCGCACGGCACAGATACGCAGTATTTT
CATAAHGTDTQYF
>-|-|TRBJ1-1|TRBV9
TGTGCCAGCAGCGTAGACGGGACTGAAGCTTTCTTT
CASSVDGTEAFF
>-|once|TRBJ2-7|TRBV5-1
TGCGCCAGCAGCCTCGACATAAGCTACGAGCAGTACTTC
CASSLDISYEQYF
>-|-|TRBJ1-5|TRBV14
TGTGCCAGCAGCCAAGACCCCCGGGGTCGTCGGCATTTT
CASSQDPRGRRHF
>-|-|TRBJ1-2|TRBV3-1/TRBV3-2
TGTGCCAGCAGCCCACAGGGTTTTGGCTACACCTTC
CASSPQGFGYTF
>TRBD2|-|TRBJ2-7|TRBV28
TGTGCCAGCACGGGACTAGGGGAGTACGAGCAGTACTTC
CASTGLGEYEQYF
>-|few|TRBJ2-6|TRBV10-1
TGCGCCAGCCGGCGAGGGTTCGGGGCTGGGGCCAACGTCCTGACTTTC
CASRRGFGAGANVLTF
>-|-|TRBJ2-5|TRBV3-1/TRBV3-2
TGTGCCAGCAGCCAAGATTGGGAGGACCAAGAGACCCAGTACTTC
CASSQDWEDQETQYF
>-|once|TRBJ1-3|TRBV6-5
TGTGCCAGCAGTTTTGACAGTTCCTCTGGAAACACCATATATTTT
CASSFDSSSGNTIYF
>TRBD1|once|TRBJ2-7|TRBV3-1/TRBV3-2
TGTGCCAGCAGCCCTTGGACAGGGGAGGACGAGCAGTACTTC
CASSPWTGEDEQYF
>TRBD1|-|TRBJ1-5|TRBV2
TGTGCCAGCAGCCCAGGACAGGGGGCGTTTCAGCCCCAGCATTTT
CASSPGQGAFQPQHF
>TRBD1|-|TRBJ1-4|TRBV5-6
TGTGCCAGCAGTCCCGGGACAGGGGGTGAAAAACTGTTTTTT
CASSPGTGGEKLFF
>-|few|TRBJ1-2|TRBV9
TGTGCCAGCAGCGTCTCCGCAGCTAACTATGGCTACACCTTC
CASSVSAANYGYTF
>TRBD1|-|TRBJ2-1|TRBV24-1
TGTGCCACCAGTGACCCCAGCCTAGACAGGGGGGGCTACAATGAGCAGTTCTTC
CATSDPSLDRGGYNEQFF
>TRBD1|-|TRBJ1-5|TRBV15
TGTGCCACCAGCAGAGGAGGGACAGTCAATCAGCCCCAGCATTTT
CATSRGGTVNQPQHF
>-|-|TRBJ1-2|TRBV7-2
TGTGCCAGCAGTGGAATACAGGGCGGCGGCTACACCTTC
CASSGIQGGGYTF
>-|-|TRBJ2-1|TRBV9
TGTGCCAGCAGTCCCAGGTCGAGTATAGATGAGCAGTTCTTC
CASSPRSSIDEQFF
>-|once|TRBJ2-6|TRBV5-4
TGTGCCAGCAGCTTGGTGGAACGGACATCTGGGGCCAACGTCCTGACTTTC
CASSLVERTSGANVLTF
>TRBD2|-|TRBJ2-7|TRBV30
TGTGCCTGGCTGTCTAAGGGGCGGGGGATCTACGAGCAGTACTTC
CAWLSKGRGIYEQYF
>-|few|TRBJ2-5|TRBV11-3
TGTGCCAGCAGCTCCAGGGGACTAACAGCTCCGGAGACCCAGTACTTC
CASSSRGLTAPETQYF
>-|-|TRBJ1-5|TRBV5-6
TGTGCCAGCAGCTTGGGCCAGGATCAGCCCCAGCATTTT
CASSLGQDQPQHF
>-|-|TRBJ1-2|TRBV30
TGTGCCTGGAGTGTCCCCGCGGGCTATGGCTACACCTTC
CAWSVPAGYGYTF
>TRBD1|-|TRBJ2-2|TRBV7-9
TGTGCCAGCAGCTTAGTCCCCGGGACAGGGAACACCGGGGAGCTGTTTTTT
CASSLVPGTGNTGELFF
>TRBD1|-|TRBJ1-6|TRBV5-4
TGTGCCAGCAGAGCCGACAGGGGTCATTCACCCCTCCACTTT
CASRADRGHSPLHF
>-|few|TRBJ1-2|TRBV5-1
TGCGCCAGCAGCTCTGGGGGCGGGCAGGCGTATGGCTACACCTTC
CASSSGGGQAYGYTF
>-|-|TRBJ1-5|TRBV7-2
TGTGCCAGCAGCTTGAGAAGCGATCAGCCCCAGCATTTT
CASSLRSDQPQHF
>TRBD1|-|TRBJ2-3|TRBV6-5
TGTGCCAGCAGGACAGGGGCCAACCCAGATACGCAGTATTTT
CASRTGANPDTQYF
>TRBD2|-|TRBJ2-7|TRBV4-3
TGCGCCAGCAGCCAAGAAGGTCAGCGGGGGGGCCTCTACGAGCAGTACTTC
CASSQEGQRGGLYEQYF
>TRBD1|few|TRBJ1-2|TRBV28
TGTGCCACAACTTCTCCGACAGGGGCATATGGCTACACCTTC
CATTSPTGAYGYTF
>-|-|TRBJ1-6|TRBV9
TGTGCCAGCAGCGTACGGGATTCACCCCTCCACTTT
CASSVRDSPLHF
>-|-|TRBJ1-2|TRBV4-1
TGCGCCAGCAGCCAAGATGGGCAGTCTAACTATGGCTACACCTTC
CASSQDGQSNYGYTF
>-|-|TRBJ1-6|TRBV28
TGTGCCAGCACCATGCGGTATCTGGGAGAATCACCCCTCCACTTT
CASTMRYLGESPLHF
>-|-|TRBJ1-2|TRBV5-1
TGCGCCAGCAGCCCCAACGACTATGGCCACACCTTC
CASSPNDYGHTF
>TRBD2|-|TRBJ2-1|TRBV6-5
TGTGCCAGCAGCCCACTAGCGGGGGGGTGGGATGAGCAGTTCTTC
CASSPLAGGWDEQFF
>-|-|TRBJ1-1|TRBV14
TGTGCCAGCAGCCTCCAGGGCTACACTGAAGCTTTCTTT
CASSLQGYTEAFF
>-|few|TRBJ1-4|TRBV7-9
TGTGCCAGCACCCGAGCGCTATGGGGGCAGCGTGAAAAACTGTTTTTT
CASTRALWGQREKLFF
>-|-|TRBJ1-1|TRBV11-2
TGTGCCAGCAGCTTAGCCCCCGGACAACTCACTGAAGCTTTCTTT
CASSLAPGQLTEAFF
>TRBD1|-|TRBJ1-4|TRBV9
TGTGCCAGCAGCGGACAGGCGGACAGGGCTATTACAACTAATGAAAAACTGTTTTTT
CASSGQADRAITTNEKLFF
>TRBD2|-|TRBJ2-3|TRBV24-1
TGTGCCACCAGCGGGGGGGAGAATACGCAGTATTTT
CATSGGENTQYF